The sequence of this TCR beta chain was determined in a study of T cell repertoires in cytomegalovirus infection. About the study: Well-studied HLA-B-restricted epitopes and recently identified HLA-C-restricted epitopes of CMV were both used in the study.

The CDR3 is 15 amino acids. The V end lost 4 bases, the J end lost 0 bases, and 11 bases lay between the germline ends. The germline V gene has CDR1 SGHTA and CDR2 FQGTGA. Concerning this clonotype itself: Antigen: not known.

Using its own MiXCR run on the reads, TCRdb lists one record per CDR3 protein. The data show approximately 73,000 distinct CDR3 sequences, with roughly 39% seen just once and 85% to 95% held by the top ten. This material consisted of CD8+ T cells from cultured PBMCs, taken from culture after CMV antigen stimulation. The source of this sequence is a human donor in good health (CMV status not recorded). Some clones in this sample may be carry-over from other donors' samples. V and J are TRBV7-3 and TRBJ2-3; no clear D. Written as DNA, the CDR3 is TGTGCCAGCAGCTCATCGACCTCTAGCACAGATACGCAGTATTTT. Translating gives CASSSSTSSTDTQYF.